This entry features one T cell receptor beta chain sequence. In this sample, this clone turned up a few times. No antigen is known for it. There are no base qualities to consult, and no much larger clone falls within one base. This entry is derived from a study of beta chain features in type 1 diabetes (dated by TCRdb to 2016 to 2019). Regarding the study in general: Mean age, gender distribution, total cell number and subset yield were not different between patients and healthy donors. Regulatory and stem cell-like memory subsets were isolated from only 8 patients and about eight healthy donors, whereas naive and central memory subsets came from all 30 or so donors. A total of approximately 99,000,000 sorted cells were examined across all samples, and RNA yield correlated strongly with the number of cells per subset. In the study, recently diagnosed type 1 diabetes patients and matched healthy donors were compared on the TCRB repertoires of their sorted circulating CD4+ T cell subsets. What the study reported, not specific to this receptor: Patients with type 1 diabetes made fewer insertions and deleted more nucleotides at VDJ recombination sites, implying thymic rearrangement abnormalities. Type 1 diabetes patients showed a moderate but significant shortening of TCRB CDR3 length in all four CD4+ subsets. Naive, central memory and regulatory TCRB repertoires appeared to be more similar among patients than among healthy donors. Because cDNA was sequenced instead of genomic DNA, activated cells with high expression could be over-represented, although the groups did not differ in activation or CD3 levels. Only small numbers of individuals were included in the HLA sub-analyses, which left unresolved whether HLA type had any influence on TCRB rearrangement. PCR may preferentially amplify shorter templates, but because patient and control samples were amplified and corrected together, any resulting skew would affect both groups equally.

From each donor, a single peripheral blood sample of about 116 mL on average was drawn into heparinised tubes. Naive, central memory, regulatory and stem cell-like memory CD4+ T cells were sorted on a BD FACSAria II using a panel including CD45RO, CCR7, CD25, CD127, CD95 and CD27. Every sorted population had a purity above 98%. Right away, PBMCs were isolated by Lymphoprep density gradient centrifugation and were stained directly, with no culture step. To minimize batch effects, samples were stained and sorted in pairs, one healthy donor with one patient per experiment. The entire amount of isolated RNA was reverse transcribed using the High Capacity cDNA Reverse Transcription Kit, so the sequenced TCRB transcripts were expressed ones. Deep immunoSEQ sequencing was applied to naive, central memory and regulatory T cell samples, giving an average of about 3.8 million total reads per sample. Sorted cells were lysed in RLT buffer, and RNA was extracted using DNase-treated RNeasy Micro or Mini kits according to cell number. Each cell subset was processed on its own to prevent cross-contamination, while patient and healthy donor samples were processed together. TCRB sequences were amplified from cDNA with the immunoSEQ multiplex PCR, producing 87-bp fragments spanning the CDR3 region. Sequencing of the amplicons was performed on the Illumina HiSeq platform. The study's own analysis went as follows. PCR bias was corrected computationally using synthetic template baselines, and reads within Hamming distance 2 were collapsed, with unmergeable singletons discarded. Reads were aligned against IMGT to assign V, D and J genes, CDR3 length and insertions or deletions at six rearrangement sites. Clonotype counts were normalized to sorted cell number within each subset before computing true diversity and Gini coefficients with the tcR R package. The overlap coefficient, calculated on TCRB nucleotide sequences, was used to measure repertoire sharing. The clones in this table, taken by TCRdb from immuneACCESS, are in-frame only. Not every clone is retained; where verified, under half of the shortfall comes from an unresolved V gene, and the cause of the rest is unknown. V and J calls and clone size come straight from that table; D and trimming were deduced from the DNA. The sample profile shows about 340,000 clones; 7% to 10% of them were found once. Around 1% of the sample belongs to the ten largest clones.

The junction carries 13 bases between V and J, which are trimmed by 1 base and 3 bases respectively. The CDR3, cysteine through phenylalanine, is 16 amino acids long. CDR3 DNA is the only sequence kept; it has 48 bases, read in frame from the first base. The germline V gene (reference sequence) sets CDR1 to SEHNR and CDR2 to FQNEAQ. This chain joins TRBV7-9 to TRBJ2-1; TRBD1 might be the D gene, on 6 matching bases. The clonotype originates from a man aged 25 to 40 with type 1 diabetes. The sequenced material came from central memory CD4+ T cells from blood. The DNA sequence is as follows: TGTGCCAGCAGCTTAGATCGGGACACCATCTACAATGAGCAGTTCTTC. The resulting protein is CASSLDRDTIYNEQFF. The entire variable domain, with the stretches around the CDR3 drawn from the reference TRBV7-9 and TRBJ2-1 proteins, is DTGVSQNPRHKITKRGQNVTFRCDPISEHNRLYWYRQTLGQGPEFLTYFQNEAQLEKSRLLSDRFSAERPKGSFSTLEIQRTEQGDSAMYLCASSLDRDTIYNEQFFGPGTRLTVL.